This is a list of T cell receptor beta chains from one sample in a study of CD8 T cells in ankylosing spondylitis. TCRdb re-derived calls from the 5' RACE reads in MiXCR, one entry per CDR3 protein. The sample carries 300,000 to 350,000 distinct CDR3 sequences, around 15% recorded once. The material sequenced was blood, either unsorted or a sorted T cell fraction (not recorded which). The receptors were gathered from a male donor with ankylosing spondylitis or in good health (not recorded which). Both conserved end residues are part of each CDR3. The order of the fields is clone size, D gene, J gene, V gene, CDR3 protein, CDR3 DNA. The D gene is left open where the match is weak. Size is stated for part of the rows, as once, few or many counts, or as a class when the clone is expanded.

many	.	TRBJ1-1	TRBV10-3	CAISADLTGTEAFF	TGTGCCATCAGTGCCGACCTTACGGGAACTGAAGCTTTCTTT
.	TRBD1	TRBJ1-6	TRBV6-5	CASSSSGGPTSSYNSPLHF	TGTGCCAGCAGTTCCTCAGGGGGACCTACGAGCTCCTATAATTCACCCCTCCACTTT
many	TRBD1	TRBJ2-2	TRBV5-1	CASTPDRATGELFF	TGCGCCAGCACGCCCGACAGGGCGACCGGGGAGCTGTTTTTT
.	.	TRBJ1-1	TRBV5-1	CASSLGEGGDTEAFF	TGCGCCAGCAGCTTGGGTGAGGGAGGGGACACTGAAGCTTTCTTT
.	.	TRBJ1-2	TRBV10-2	CASSESDRSPYGYTF	TGCGCCAGCAGTGAGTCTGACAGGAGCCCCTATGGCTACACCTTC
few	TRBD2	TRBJ2-7	TRBV25-1	CASAGGWEQYF	TGTGCCTCCGCGGGGGGCTGGGAGCAGTACTTC
.	.	TRBJ2-5	TRBV7-2	CASSLGLRVRGQETQYF	TGTGCCAGCAGCTTAGGCCTCAGGGTACGGGGCCAAGAGACCCAGTACTTC
many	TRBD2	TRBJ2-7	TRBV2	CASSAGLVPPYEQYF	TGTGCCAGCAGTGCCGGACTAGTACCTCCTTACGAGCAGTACTTC
few	.	TRBJ2-5	TRBV2	CASSLLGTMGGTQYF	TGTGCCAGCAGTCTACTCGGGACCATGGGGGGGACCCAGTACTTC
many	.	TRBJ2-3	TRBV5-1	CASSIRTQADTQYF	TGCGCCAGCAGCATACGGACCCAAGCAGATACGCAGTATTTT
few	.	TRBJ2-4	TRBV5-1	CASSSGEITKWNIQYF	TGCGCCAGCAGTTCTGGGGAAATAACCAAATGGAACATTCAGTACTTC
many	.	TRBJ1-2	TRBV20-1	CSVGGYGYTF	TGCAGTGTGGGAGGCTATGGCTACACCTTC
.	.	TRBJ1-1	TRBV12-3/TRBV12-4	CASSLGVAPMNTEAFF	TGTGCCAGCAGTTTGGGAGTGGCCCCTATGAACACTGAAGCTTTCTTT
.	TRBD2	TRBJ2-7	TRBV29-1	CSGRTSGSYEQYF	TGCAGCGGGAGGACTAGCGGTTCCTACGAGCAGTACTTC
.	.	TRBJ1-2	TRBV3-1	CASSQGPGGNYGYTF	TGTGCCAGCAGCCAAGGGCCCGGAGGGAACTATGGCTACACCTTC
many	TRBD1	TRBJ2-2	TRBV10-1	CASSRTGSGTGELFF	TGCGCCAGCAGTAGGACAGGGTCGGGCACCGGGGAGCTGTTTTTT
few	TRBD2	TRBJ2-7	TRBV12-3/TRBV12-4	CASRPSGTSGSYEQYF	TGTGCCAGCCGACCGTCCGGGACTAGCGGCTCCTACGAGCAGTACTTC
.	.	TRBJ1-2	TRBV7-2	CASSLARTERGGYTF	TGTGCCAGCAGCTTAGCGCGAACGGAAAGGGGTGGCTACACCTTC
.	.	TRBJ2-6	TRBV9	CASSVELLSSGANVLTF	TGTGCCAGCAGCGTAGAACTCCTGAGCTCTGGGGCCAACGTCCTGACTTTC
few	.	TRBJ1-3	TRBV5-1	CASSPGAKGNTIYF	TGCGCCAGCAGCCCAGGGGCCAAGGGAAACACCATATATTTT
.	TRBD1	TRBJ1-2	TRBV6-1	CVTRQGAQRATYGYTF	TGTGTCACGAGACAGGGGGCTCAACGGGCCACTTATGGCTACACCTTC
many	TRBD1	TRBJ1-1	TRBV10-1	CASSAGTGHTEAFF	TGCGCCAGCAGTGCCGGGACAGGGCACACTGAAGCTTTCTTT
.	.	TRBJ2-3	TRBV20-1	CSARGDSFTPWSQYF	TGCAGTGCTAGAGGTGACAGTTTCACCCCATGGTCGCAGTATTTT
.	.	TRBJ2-1	TRBV5-1	CASSLAEVVNEQFF	TGCGCCAGCAGCTTGGCGGAGGTAGTTAATGAGCAGTTCTTC
.	TRBD2	TRBJ2-1	TRBV4-2	CASSQDSTSAYYNEQFF	TGTGCCAGCAGCCAAGATTCGACTAGCGCATACTACAATGAGCAGTTCTTC
.	.	TRBJ1-5	TRBV4-1	CASSQEGNSNQPQHF	TGCGCCAGCAGCCAAGAGGGAAACTCCAATCAGCCCCAGCATTTT
.	.	TRBJ2-1	TRBV10-3	CAISSGTHYNEQFF	TGTGCCATCAGTAGCGGAACTCACTACAATGAGCAGTTCTTC
few	.	TRBJ2-3	TRBV7-2	CASSLATGLTDTQYF	TGTGCCAGCAGCTTAGCTACGGGCCTCACAGATACGCAGTATTTT
.	TRBD1	TRBJ1-2	TRBV5-1	CASSATGQGAFGYTF	TGCGCCAGCAGCGCCACGGGACAGGGGGCTTTTGGCTACACCTTC
.	.	TRBJ1-1	TRBV29-1	CSVHSRTGNTEAFF	TGCAGCGTCCACAGCAGGACGGGGAACACTGAAGCTTTCTTT
.	.	TRBJ1-6	TRBV5-1	CASSLSRGDSPLHF	TGCGCCAGCAGCTTGAGCCGGGGTGATTCACCCCTCCACTTT
few	.	TRBJ2-6	TRBV29-1	CSVATYSGANVLTF	TGCAGCGTTGCGACCTACTCTGGGGCCAACGTCCTGACTTTC